This T cell receptor beta chain was documented in a study of regulatory T cells in long-lasting Graves disease. The overall study: Antithyroid drugs had been taken under 3 months by newly diagnosed Graves' patients.

Time point of the sample: newly diagnosed GD, antithyroid drugs for less than 3 months. The TCR library was made from RNA that had been extracted from PBMCs in TRIzol. The CDR3 runs 15 residues. V was cut by 3 bases and J by 1 base, with 8 bases left in between. CDR1 and CDR2 from the germline V gene are SGDLS and YYNGEE. TCR beta libraries were built with iRepertoire HTBI primers and Arm-PCR of CDR3 regions. TCRdb re-analysed the multiplex PCR reads in MiXCR, keeping a single row per CDR3 protein. Of approximately 360,000 distinct CDR3 sequences listed, 12% were seen once; the top ten hold 18%. Worth noting for this clonotype: Its cognate antigen is unknown.

Study results and limitations: With a small sample size, accuracy may have been reduced.

In addition, the sample was reused for a study of T cells in Graves' hyperthyroidism and ophthalmopathy. That publication notes: Blood held most thyroid clonotypes expanded above 0.001 frequency. Patients with ophthalmopathy were separated from those with stable hyperthyroidism by a 13 V-J model.

The clonotype originates from a woman aged 18-30 years with Graves disease. The input for sequencing was peripheral blood mononuclear cells (PBMCs), taken at new diagnosis, from a patient treated with antithyroid drugs. The rearrangement joins TRBV9 to TRBJ2-6; D remains unclear. CDR3 protein: CASSAHWSGANVLTF. The CDR3 nucleotides are TGTGCCAGCAGCGCCCACTGGTCTGGGGCCAACGTCCTGACTTTC.